The clone carrying this T cell receptor (beta chain) was counted only a few times. The antigen remains unidentified. V was trimmed by 5 bases and J by 5 bases, leaving 12 bases between them. CDR3 size: 13 residues. CDR1 and CDR2 (germline): SGHTA, FQGNSA. The data belong to a study of beta chain features in type 1 diabetes. Study-level findings and limits: Possibly, sequencing cDNA over-represented cells that had high TCR expression levels.

Expressed TCRB transcripts were sequenced after all isolated RNA was converted to cDNA. The data were produced by immunoSEQ multiplex PCR, yet TCRdb's version contains in-frame clones alone and is incomplete. The sample records about 900,000 clones, under 20% being singletons. The receptor was derived from a woman aged 18-30 years in good health. This chain links TRBV7-2 with TRBJ1-2; D ambiguous. Input material: naive CD4+ T cells from blood. This chain's CDR3 is CASSQRDPYGYTF. CDR3 DNA sequence: TGTGCCAGCAGCCAACGGGATCCATATGGCTACACCTTC.